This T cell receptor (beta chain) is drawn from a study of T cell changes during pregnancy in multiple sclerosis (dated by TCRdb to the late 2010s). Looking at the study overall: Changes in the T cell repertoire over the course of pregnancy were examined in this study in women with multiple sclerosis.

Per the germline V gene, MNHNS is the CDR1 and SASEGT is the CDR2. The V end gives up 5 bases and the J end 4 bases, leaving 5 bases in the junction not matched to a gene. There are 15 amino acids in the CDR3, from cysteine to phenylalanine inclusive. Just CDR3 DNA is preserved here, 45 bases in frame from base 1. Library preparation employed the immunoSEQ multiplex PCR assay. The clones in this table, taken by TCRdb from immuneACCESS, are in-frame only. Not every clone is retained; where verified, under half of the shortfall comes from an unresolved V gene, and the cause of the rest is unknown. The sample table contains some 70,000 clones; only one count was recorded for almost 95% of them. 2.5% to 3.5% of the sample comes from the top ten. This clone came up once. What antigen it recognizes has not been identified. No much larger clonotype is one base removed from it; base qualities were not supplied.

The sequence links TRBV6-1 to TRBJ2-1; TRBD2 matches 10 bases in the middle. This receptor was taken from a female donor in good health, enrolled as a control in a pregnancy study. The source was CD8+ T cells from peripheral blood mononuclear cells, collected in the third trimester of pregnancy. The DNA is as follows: TGTGCCAGCAGTTCTGGACTAGCGGTTTACAATGAGCAGTTCTTC. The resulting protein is CASSSGLAVYNEQFF.